Listed below are T cell receptor beta chains from one sample, sequenced in a study of T cell repertoires in cytomegalovirus infection. One entry per CDR3 protein results from TCRdb running MiXCR on the reads. The repertoire consists of fewer than 900,000 distinct CDR3 sequences, with about 29% occurring once and the leading ten covering roughly 13%. These receptors' targets are unknown. The sequencing used cultured CD8+ T cells from PBMCs, collected from culture after CMV antigen stimulation. Source of these receptors: a human donor in good health (CMV status not recorded). Some clones in this sample may be carry-over from other donors' samples. Each CDR3 is given with its conserved first and last residue. Fields, in order: V gene, clone size, J gene, D gene, CDR3 DNA, CDR3 protein. A D gene is named only where the DNA matches it firmly. Only part of the rows carry a size: once, few, many, or a class if the clone is expanded.

v_call: TRBV7-6; clone_size: .; j_call: TRBJ2-6; d_call: .; cdr3_nt: TGTGCCAGCAGCTTCGACCCCTTCTCTGGGGCCAACGTCCTGACTTTC; cdr3_aa: CASSFDPFSGANVLTF
v_call: TRBV6-5; clone_size: few; j_call: TRBJ1-5; d_call: .; cdr3_nt: TGTGCCAGCAGTTACTCGGAGGCAGGAGAAAGTAGCAATCAGCCCCAGCATTTT; cdr3_aa: CASSYSEAGESSNQPQHF
v_call: TRBV7-9; clone_size: few; j_call: TRBJ1-6; d_call: .; cdr3_nt: TGTGCCAGCAGCTTAGTGGGGGATAGCTCCTATAATTCACCCCTCCACTTT; cdr3_aa: CASSLVGDSSYNSPLHF
v_call: TRBV6-5; clone_size: .; j_call: TRBJ2-7; d_call: .; cdr3_nt: TGTGCCAGCAGTTACTCGTTAGTGGACGAGCAGTACTTC; cdr3_aa: CASSYSLVDEQYF
v_call: TRBV14; clone_size: .; j_call: TRBJ1-3; d_call: TRBD1; cdr3_nt: TGTGCCAGCAGTCCCCACAGGGGGCGAGTTGGAAACACCATATATTTT; cdr3_aa: CASSPHRGRVGNTIYF
v_call: TRBV12-3/TRBV12-4; clone_size: .; j_call: TRBJ2-7; d_call: .; cdr3_nt: TGTGCCAGCTCGACCCCCGCCAGTCCCTCCTACGAGCAGTACTTC; cdr3_aa: CASSTPASPSYEQYF
v_call: TRBV20-1; clone_size: .; j_call: TRBJ1-1; d_call: .; cdr3_nt: TGCAGTGCTAGAGATCCAAGGGGCCCTGGCCCCACTGAAGCTTTCTTT; cdr3_aa: CSARDPRGPGPTEAFF
v_call: TRBV7-8; clone_size: many; j_call: TRBJ2-2; d_call: .; cdr3_nt: TGTGCCAGCAGCTTAGCGCAAGGGTATGCGAACACCGGGGAGCTGTTTTTT; cdr3_aa: CASSLAQGYANTGELFF
v_call: TRBV28; clone_size: few; j_call: TRBJ2-3; d_call: .; cdr3_nt: TGTGCCAGCAGCCCCACGAGGGGAGATACGCAGTATTTT; cdr3_aa: CASSPTRGDTQYF
v_call: TRBV7-6; clone_size: .; j_call: TRBJ1-5; d_call: .; cdr3_nt: TGTGCCAGCAGCCCCCCGGGGGAACAGCCCCAGCATTTT; cdr3_aa: CASSPPGEQPQHF
v_call: TRBV6-2/TRBV6-3; clone_size: few; j_call: TRBJ2-7; d_call: .; cdr3_nt: TGTGCCAGCTCTTTGTCCCCGAACGAGCAGTACTTC; cdr3_aa: CASSLSPNEQYF
v_call: TRBV6-1; clone_size: .; j_call: TRBJ1-1; d_call: .; cdr3_nt: TGTGCCAGCAGTGACCTAAAACAGGATGAAGCTTTCTTT; cdr3_aa: CASSDLKQDEAFF
v_call: TRBV28; clone_size: few; j_call: TRBJ1-1; d_call: TRBD1; cdr3_nt: TGTGCCAGCAGTCAGGGACAGGGGGAAGCTTTCTTT; cdr3_aa: CASSQGQGEAFF